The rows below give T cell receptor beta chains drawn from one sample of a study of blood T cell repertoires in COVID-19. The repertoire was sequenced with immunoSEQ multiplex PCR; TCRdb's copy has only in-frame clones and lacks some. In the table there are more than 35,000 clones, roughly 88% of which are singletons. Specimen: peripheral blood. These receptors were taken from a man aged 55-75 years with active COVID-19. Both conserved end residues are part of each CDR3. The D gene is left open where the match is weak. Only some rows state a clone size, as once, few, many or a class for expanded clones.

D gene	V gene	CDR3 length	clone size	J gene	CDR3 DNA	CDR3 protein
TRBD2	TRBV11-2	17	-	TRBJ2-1	TGTGCCAGCAGCCGACAGTCGGGACTAGCGGTATACAATGAGCAGTTCTTC	CASSRQSGLAVYNEQFF
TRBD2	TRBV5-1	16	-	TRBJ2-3	TGCGCCAGCAGCACAGGACTAGCGGGAGCCACAGATACGCAGTATTTT	CASSTGLAGATDTQYF
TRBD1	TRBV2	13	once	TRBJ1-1	TGTGCCAGCAGAGTACAGGGGGACACTGAAGCTTTCTTT	CASRVQGDTEAFF
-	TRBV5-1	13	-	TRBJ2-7	TGCGCCAGCAGCGGAACACACAGGGTTGAGCAGTACTTC	CASSGTHRVEQYF
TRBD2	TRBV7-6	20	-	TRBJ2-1	TGTGCCAGCAGCCCCCCGGGAGCACTAGCGGGACGATATCGGGGCAATGAGCAGTTCTTC	CASSPPGALAGRYRGNEQFF
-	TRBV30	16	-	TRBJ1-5	TGTGCCTGGACCCCGGGGGGGGGAGAGATGGGTCAGCCCCAGCATTTT	CAWTPGGGEMGQPQHF
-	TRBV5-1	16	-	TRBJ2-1	TGCGCCAGCAGCTTGGAGGGGACACCCTCTTACAATGAGCAGTTCTTC	CASSLEGTPSYNEQFF
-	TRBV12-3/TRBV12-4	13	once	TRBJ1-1	TGTGCCAGCAGTAATACACAGAACACTGAAGCTTTCTTT	CASSNTQNTEAFF
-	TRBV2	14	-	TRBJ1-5	TGTGCCAGCAGTGAAGTTACAGGGAATCAGCCCCAGCATTTT	CASSEVTGNQPQHF
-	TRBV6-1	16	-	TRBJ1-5	TGTGCCAGCAGTGAATTGGCAGGGGTTAGGAGTCAGCCCCAGCATTTT	CASSELAGVRSQPQHF
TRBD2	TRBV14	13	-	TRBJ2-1	TGTGCCAGCAGCTCCCGACTAGCGGGAGAGCAGTTCTTC	CASSSRLAGEQFF
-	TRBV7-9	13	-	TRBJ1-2	TGTGCCAGCAGTACCGTAGCTAACTATGGCTACACCTTC	CASSTVANYGYTF
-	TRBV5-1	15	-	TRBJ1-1	TGCGCCAGCGGGGTAACACAGGGATTGAACACTGAAGCTTTCTTT	CASGVTQGLNTEAFF
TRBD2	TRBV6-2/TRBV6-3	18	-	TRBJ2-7	TGTGCCAGCAGTTACCGACGGGGACTAGCGGGAGTGTCCTACGAGCAGTACTTC	CASSYRRGLAGVSYEQYF
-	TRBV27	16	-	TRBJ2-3	TGTGCCAGCAGTTTAGGTGGGACAACTGCCACAGATACGCAGTATTTT	CASSLGGTTATDTQYF
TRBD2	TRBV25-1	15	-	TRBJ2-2	TGTGCCAGCAGTCGCATTGCGGGAGGGCCCGGGGAGCTGTTTTTT	CASSRIAGGPGELFF
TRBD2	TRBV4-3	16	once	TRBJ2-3	TGCGCCAGCAGCCAAGAATGGCTAGCGGGAGCAGATACGCAGTATTTT	CASSQEWLAGADTQYF
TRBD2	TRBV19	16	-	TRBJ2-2	TGTGCCAGTAGTAACCGGGGGAGCGGGAAAACCGGGGAGCTGTTTTTT	CASSNRGSGKTGELFF
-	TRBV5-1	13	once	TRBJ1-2	TGCGCCAGCAGCAGACAGGACGAAGCTGGCTACACCTTC	CASSRQDEAGYTF
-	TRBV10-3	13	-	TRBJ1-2	TGTGCCATCAGTGGACACGAAACAGATGGCTACACCTTC	CAISGHETDGYTF
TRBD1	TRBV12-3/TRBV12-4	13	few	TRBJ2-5	TGTGCCAGCCGGGACAGGGGAGGAGAGACCCAGTACTTC	CASRDRGGETQYF
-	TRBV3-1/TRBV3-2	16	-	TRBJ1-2	TGTGCCAGCAGCCAAGATACCCAGACTAGCGTTTATGGCTACACCTTC	CASSQDTQTSVYGYTF
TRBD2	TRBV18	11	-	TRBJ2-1	TGTGCCAGCTCATCGGGACTAGGGCAGTTCTTC	CASSSGLGQFF
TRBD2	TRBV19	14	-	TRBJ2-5	TGTGCCAGTAGTATATCGCTAGCGGGAGAGACCCAGTACTTC	CASSISLAGETQYF
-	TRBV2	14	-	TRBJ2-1	TGTGCCAGCAGTGAACTAGCTATCTACAATGAGCAGTTCTTC	CASSELAIYNEQFF
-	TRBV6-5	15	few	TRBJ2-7	TGTGCCAGCAGTTTACCTACGCAGGGGAAGGGCGAGCAGTACTTC	CASSLPTQGKGEQYF
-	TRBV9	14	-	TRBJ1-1	TGTGCCAGCAGGCACAGTACCGCCTTAATCGAGGCTTTCTTT	CASRHSTALIEAFF
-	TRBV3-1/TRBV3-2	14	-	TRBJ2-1	TGTGCCAGCAGCCAATTGGCCCCGGGGAATGAGCAGTTCTTC	CASSQLAPGNEQFF
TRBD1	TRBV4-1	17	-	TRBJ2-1	TGCGCCAGCAGCCACCACAACTCCGGGACAGCCTACAATGAGCAGTTCTTC	CASSHHNSGTAYNEQFF
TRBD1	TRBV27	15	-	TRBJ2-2	TGTGCCAGCAGCAACAGGGGGCGCGACACCGGGGAGCTGTTTTTT	CASSNRGRDTGELFF
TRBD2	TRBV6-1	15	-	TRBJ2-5	TGTGCCAGCAGTGAAATGGGGGGGATGGGAGAGACCCAGTACTTC	CASSEMGGMGETQYF
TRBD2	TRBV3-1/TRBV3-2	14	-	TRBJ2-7	TGTGCCAGCAGGGGACTAGCGGGCACCTACGAGCAGTACTTC	CASRGLAGTYEQYF
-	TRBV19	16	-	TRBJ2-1	TGTGCCAGTATCCCCACCGGGACTGGGGGGTACAATGAGCAGTTCTTC	CASIPTGTGGYNEQFF
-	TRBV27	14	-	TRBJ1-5	TGTGCCAGCAGCCCGGGTCCCAGCAATCAGCCCCAGCATTTT	CASSPGPSNQPQHF
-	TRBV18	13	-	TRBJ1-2	TGTGCCAGCTCACTAGACACCAACTATGGCTACACCTTC	CASSLDTNYGYTF
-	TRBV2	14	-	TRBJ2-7	TGTGCCAGCAGCTTATACTATTCCGGTGACGAGCAGTACTTC	CASSLYYSGDEQYF
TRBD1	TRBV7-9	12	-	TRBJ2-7	TGTGCCCCCAGAGGACAGGGGAGCGAGCAGTACTTC	CAPRGQGSEQYF
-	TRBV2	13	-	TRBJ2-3	TGTGCCAGCAGTAGGAGATTCACAGATACGCAGTATTTT	CASSRRFTDTQYF
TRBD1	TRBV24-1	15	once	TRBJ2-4	TGTGCCACCAGTGATTCCGGGACAGGGGGTAGCATTCAGTACTTC	CATSDSGTGGSIQYF
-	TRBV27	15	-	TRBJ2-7	TGTGCCAGCAACCTTCTTGGGCGTTGCAGGGACGAGCAGTACTTC	CASNLLGRCRDEQYF
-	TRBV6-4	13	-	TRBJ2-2	TGTGCCAGCAGTGGGGAGAGAGGCGGGGAGCTGTTTTTT	CASSGERGGELFF
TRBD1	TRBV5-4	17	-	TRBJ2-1	TGTGCCAGCAGCCGTGGGGGGACAGGGTGGGATTCCAATGAGCAGTTCTTC	CASSRGGTGWDSNEQFF
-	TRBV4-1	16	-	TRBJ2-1	TGCGCCAGCAGCCAAGAAGGGTTAGCGGTTTACAATGAGCAGTTCTTC	CASSQEGLAVYNEQFF
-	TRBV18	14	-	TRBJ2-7	TGTGCCAGCTCACCCCCTGGGCTTGTCTACGAGCAGTACTTC	CASSPPGLVYEQYF
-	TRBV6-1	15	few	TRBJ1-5	TGTGCCAGCAGTGAGGGCGTCCTTTCCAATCAGCCCCAGCATTTT	CASSEGVLSNQPQHF
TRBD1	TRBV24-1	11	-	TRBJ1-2	TGTGCCACCAGCCAGGGGGATGGCTACACCTTC	CATSQGDGYTF